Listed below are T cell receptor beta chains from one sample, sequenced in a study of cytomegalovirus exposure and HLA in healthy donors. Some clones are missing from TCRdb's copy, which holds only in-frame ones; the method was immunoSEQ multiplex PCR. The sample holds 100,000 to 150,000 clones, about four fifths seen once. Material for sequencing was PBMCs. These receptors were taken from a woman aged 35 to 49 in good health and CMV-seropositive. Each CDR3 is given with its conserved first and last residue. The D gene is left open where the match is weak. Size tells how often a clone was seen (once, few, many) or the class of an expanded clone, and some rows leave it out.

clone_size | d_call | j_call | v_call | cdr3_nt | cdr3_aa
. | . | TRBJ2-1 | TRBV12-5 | TGTGCTAGTGGTTTTGGGGGCTACGACAATGAGCAGTTCTTC | CASGFGGYDNEQFF
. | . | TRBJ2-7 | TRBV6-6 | TGTGCCAGCAGTTACCTGGAGGAGCAGTACTTC | CASSYLEEQYF
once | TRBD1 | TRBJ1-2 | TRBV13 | TGTGCCAGCAGCCGGGACAGGGCAGATGGCTACACCTTC | CASSRDRADGYTF
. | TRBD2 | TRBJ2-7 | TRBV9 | TGTGCCAGCAGCGCCAACCTAGCGGGAGGTACCTACGGGCAGTACTTC | CASSANLAGGTYGQYF
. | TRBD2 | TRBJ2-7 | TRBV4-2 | TGTGCCAGCAGCCAACCCACACGTAGCGGGAGAACATACGAGCAGTACTTC | CASSQPTRSGRTYEQYF
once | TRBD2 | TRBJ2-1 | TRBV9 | TGTGCCAGCAGCTTACGACTAGCGGGCGGGGATGAGCAGTTCTTC | CASSLRLAGGDEQFF
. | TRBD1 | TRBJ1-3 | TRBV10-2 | TGCGCCAGCAGTGAGGACAGGGGAATATCGGGAAACACCATATATTTT | CASSEDRGISGNTIYF
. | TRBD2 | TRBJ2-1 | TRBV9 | TGTGCCAGCAGCGTAGGGGGACTAGCGGACACTCTCTCCTACAATGAGCAGTTCTTC | CASSVGGLADTLSYNEQFF
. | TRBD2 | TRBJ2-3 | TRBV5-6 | TGTGCCAGCAGCTCAGGCCGGGAGCGGGAGCTCACAGATACGCAGTATTTT | CASSSGRERELTDTQYF
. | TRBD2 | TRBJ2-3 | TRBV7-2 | TGTGCCAGCAGCTTATTGGTAGCGGGACGTGCTACGCAGTATTTT | CASSLLVAGRATQYF
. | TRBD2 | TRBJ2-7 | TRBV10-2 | TGCGCCAGCAGTGATTCAGGCGCGGGGGGCTTTTCCTACGAGCAGTACTTC | CASSDSGAGGFSYEQYF
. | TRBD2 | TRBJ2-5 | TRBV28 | TGTGCCAGCAGAGTAGGGACTAGCGGGTTCCAAGAGACCCAGTACTTC | CASRVGTSGFQETQYF
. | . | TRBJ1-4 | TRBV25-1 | TGTGCCAGCAGTGAATTGGGCACCCTATTTGAAAAACTGTTTTTT | CASSELGTLFEKLFF
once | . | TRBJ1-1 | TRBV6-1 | TGTGCCAGCAGTGGACTGGGTTTCGGCACTGAAGCTTTCTTT | CASSGLGFGTEAFF
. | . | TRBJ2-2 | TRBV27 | TGTGCCAGCCGTTGGGCCCTGGCATCGAACACCGGGGAGCTGTTTTTT | CASRWALASNTGELFF
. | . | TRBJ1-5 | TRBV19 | TGTGCCAGTAGTTTCCCTTCAGGGGCACCGCATTTT | CASSFPSGAPHF